The rows below give T cell receptor beta chains drawn from one sample of a study of CD8 T cells in Susac syndrome. TCRdb ran MiXCR on the immunoSEQ multiplex PCR reads and lists one entry per CDR3 protein. Among hundreds of thousands of distinct CDR3 sequences listed, just under 95% were seen once. The sequencing input was CD4+ T cells from PBMCs. The receptors were sampled from a human donor with multiple sclerosis. Both conserved end residues are part of each CDR3. D genes are given only for firm matches. Clone size appears in some rows only: once, few, many, or a class for an expanded clone.

clone size: NA; D gene: NA; V gene: TRBV3-1; J gene: TRBJ2-7; CDR3 protein: CASSQLDYEQYF; CDR3 DNA: TGTGCCAGCAGCCAACTTGACTACGAGCAGTACTTC
clone size: NA; D gene: NA; V gene: TRBV6-5; J gene: TRBJ1-4; CDR3 protein: CASTNGGKLFF; CDR3 DNA: TGTGCCAGCACCAACGGGGGAAAACTGTTTTTT
clone size: few; D gene: NA; V gene: TRBV3-1; J gene: TRBJ2-7; CDR3 protein: CASSQDPGSYEQYF; CDR3 DNA: TGTGCCAGCAGCCAAGATCCAGGCTCCTACGAGCAGTACTTC
clone size: once; D gene: NA; V gene: TRBV7-9; J gene: TRBJ1-1; CDR3 protein: CASSPPGTLEAFF; CDR3 DNA: TGTGCCAGCAGCCCCCCGGGGACCCTGGAAGCTTTCTTT
clone size: NA; D gene: NA; V gene: TRBV19; J gene: TRBJ2-3; CDR3 protein: CASSIRAGGTDTQYF; CDR3 DNA: TGTGCCAGTAGTATTCGGGCAGGGGGCACAGATACGCAGTATTTT
clone size: NA; D gene: TRBD1; V gene: TRBV7-9; J gene: TRBJ1-1; CDR3 protein: CASSRGQGTEAFF; CDR3 DNA: TGTGCCAGCAGCCGGGGACAGGGCACTGAAGCTTTCTTT
clone size: NA; D gene: TRBD1; V gene: TRBV4-1; J gene: TRBJ1-5; CDR3 protein: CASSPPGQNQPQHF; CDR3 DNA: TGCGCCAGCAGCCCACCGGGACAGAATCAGCCCCAGCATTTT
clone size: once; D gene: NA; V gene: TRBV5-1; J gene: TRBJ2-3; CDR3 protein: CASSDHPGRGTDTQYF; CDR3 DNA: TGCGCCAGCAGCGACCATCCGGGACGAGGCACAGATACGCAGTATTTT
clone size: NA; D gene: TRBD1; V gene: TRBV5-1; J gene: TRBJ1-5; CDR3 protein: CASSLGTGGPEQPQHF; CDR3 DNA: TGCGCCAGCAGCTTGGGGACAGGGGGCCCGGAGCAGCCCCAGCATTTT
clone size: NA; D gene: TRBD2; V gene: TRBV6-2/TRBV6-3; J gene: TRBJ2-1; CDR3 protein: CASSYSRVAGDNEQFF; CDR3 DNA: TGTGCCAGCAGTTACTCTCGGGTCGCGGGGGACAATGAGCAGTTCTTC
clone size: NA; D gene: NA; V gene: TRBV20-1; J gene: TRBJ1-5; CDR3 protein: CSGLAGEGGSNQPQHF; CDR3 DNA: TGCAGCGGCCTGGCGGGCGAAGGGGGTAGCAATCAGCCCCAGCATTTT
clone size: NA; D gene: NA; V gene: TRBV5-6; J gene: TRBJ1-3; CDR3 protein: CASSLEPGGNTIYF; CDR3 DNA: TGTGCCAGCAGCTTGGAGCCAGGGGGAAACACCATATATTTT
clone size: NA; D gene: NA; V gene: TRBV7-2; J gene: TRBJ1-1; CDR3 protein: CATGENTEAFF; CDR3 DNA: TGTGCCACGGGGGAGAACACTGAAGCTTTCTTT
clone size: NA; D gene: NA; V gene: TRBV21-1; J gene: TRBJ1-2; CDR3 protein: CASSKEDKYHGYTF; CDR3 DNA: TGTGCCAGCAGCAAAGAAGACAAGTATCATGGCTACACCTTC
clone size: NA; D gene: NA; V gene: TRBV10-3; J gene: TRBJ2-3; CDR3 protein: CAIRVDSHTDTQYF; CDR3 DNA: TGTGCCATCAGGGTGGACAGTCACACAGATACGCAGTATTTT
clone size: NA; D gene: NA; V gene: TRBV4-1; J gene: TRBJ1-5; CDR3 protein: CASSHDNNQPQHF; CDR3 DNA: TGCGCCAGCAGCCATGATAATAATCAGCCCCAGCATTTT
clone size: NA; D gene: TRBD2; V gene: TRBV2; J gene: TRBJ2-4; CDR3 protein: CASRGTLAGNIQYF; CDR3 DNA: TGTGCCAGCAGGGGGACACTAGCGGGGAACATTCAGTACTTC
clone size: once; D gene: NA; V gene: TRBV2; J gene: TRBJ2-2; CDR3 protein: CASSEGINTGELFF; CDR3 DNA: TGTGCCAGCAGTGAGGGCATAAACACCGGGGAGCTGTTTTTT
clone size: NA; D gene: TRBD1; V gene: TRBV19; J gene: TRBJ1-2; CDR3 protein: CASSIGRQGYGYTF; CDR3 DNA: TGTGCCAGTAGTATTGGCCGACAGGGGTATGGCTACACCTTC
clone size: NA; D gene: NA; V gene: TRBV12-3/TRBV12-4; J gene: TRBJ2-2; CDR3 protein: CASSVTGTINTGELFF; CDR3 DNA: TGTGCCAGCAGCGTCACCGGGACAATTAACACCGGGGAGCTGTTTTTT
clone size: NA; D gene: NA; V gene: TRBV20-1; J gene: TRBJ2-1; CDR3 protein: CSATLGGYNEQFF; CDR3 DNA: TGCAGTGCCACCCTTGGGGGGTACAATGAGCAGTTCTTC
clone size: NA; D gene: NA; V gene: TRBV19; J gene: TRBJ1-5; CDR3 protein: CASSIGFSSGNQPQHF; CDR3 DNA: TGTGCCAGTAGTATAGGGTTCAGCTCTGGCAATCAGCCCCAGCATTTT